A selection of T cell receptor beta chains follows, all from one sample in a study of Ad26.COV2.S vaccination and SARS-CoV-2 variants. TCRdb's copy holds only in-frame clones and misses some; the assay was immunoSEQ multiplex PCR. The sample lists 400,000 to 500,000 clones; 88% were seen once. This sample comprised peripheral blood, obtained in a trial of Ad26.COV2.S vaccine versus placebo. All receptors derive from a person between 18 and 65 years old who received the Ad26.COV2.S COVID-19 vaccine or a placebo. The CDR3 runs from the conserved cysteine through the conserved F or W. A D gene is named only where the DNA matches it firmly. The listing skips clone size in some rows; elsewhere it reads once, few, many or a size class.

clone_size	v_call	j_call	d_call	cdr3_aa	cdr3_nt
.	TRBV15	TRBJ2-2	.	CATSRDGGFTGELFF	TGTGCCACCAGCAGAGATGGAGGGTTCACCGGGGAGCTGTTTTTT
.	TRBV6-1	TRBJ2-3	.	CASSEAAADTQYF	TGTGCCAGCAGTGAAGCGGCGGCAGATACGCAGTATTTT
.	TRBV12-3/TRBV12-4	TRBJ2-5	.	CASSYLGETQYF	TGTGCCAGCAGTTACCTGGGGGAGACCCAGTACTTC
.	TRBV6-5	TRBJ1-5	TRBD1	CASRTGGGQPQHF	TGTGCCAGCAGAACAGGGGGCGGTCAGCCCCAGCATTTT
.	TRBV7-9	TRBJ1-3	TRBD1	CASSSPQGAPGNTIYF	TGTGCCAGCAGCTCCCCTCAGGGGGCGCCGGGAAACACCATATATTTT
.	TRBV2	TRBJ2-7	.	CASSDQGTLYEQYF	TGTGCCAGCAGTGATCAGGGAACACTCTACGAGCAGTACTTC
.	TRBV19	TRBJ1-2	TRBD1	CASSGLGQGAYGYTF	TGTGCCAGTAGTGGATTGGGACAGGGGGCTTATGGCTACACCTTC
.	TRBV21-1	TRBJ1-5	.	CASSKEEENSLNQPQHF	TGTGCCAGCAGCAAAGAAGAAGAAAACAGCCTGAATCAGCCCCAGCATTTT
.	TRBV7-3	TRBJ2-7	TRBD2	CASSLAPGGEQYF	TGTGCCAGCAGCTTGGCCCCGGGAGGCGAGCAGTACTTC
.	TRBV24-1	TRBJ1-5	.	CATSDGRRTNQPQHF	TGTGCCACCAGTGATGGCCGCAGGACTAATCAGCCCCAGCATTTT
.	TRBV7-2	TRBJ2-1	TRBD2	CASSLRTSGGESYNEQFF	TGTGCCAGCAGCCTGAGGACTAGCGGGGGGGAATCCTACAATGAGCAGTTCTTC
.	TRBV7-2	TRBJ1-5	.	CASSIDRNQPQHF	TGTGCCAGCAGCATTGACAGGAATCAGCCCCAGCATTTT
.	TRBV19	TRBJ1-2	TRBD1	CASSIGEGTGGWNGYTF	TGTGCCAGTAGTATCGGGGAAGGGACAGGGGGATGGAATGGCTACACCTTC
.	TRBV7-6	TRBJ2-2	.	CASSLDGRAIGELFF	TGTGCCAGCAGCTTGGACGGCAGGGCCATCGGGGAGCTGTTTTTT
.	TRBV28	TRBJ2-3	.	CASSPKVRGLLGTDTQYF	TGTGCCAGCAGTCCGAAGGTGCGGGGCCTCTTGGGCACAGATACGCAGTATTTT
.	TRBV7-2	TRBJ2-5	.	CASTKRAGRTGETQYF	TGTGCCAGCACGAAACGGGCGGGGCGGACAGGAGAGACCCAGTACTTC
.	TRBV14	TRBJ2-3	TRBD2	CASSQGLADTQYF	TGTGCCAGCAGCCAAGGACTAGCCGATACGCAGTATTTT
once	TRBV3-1/TRBV3-2	TRBJ1-6	.	CASSRTGSRYNSPLHF	TGTGCCAGCAGCCGTACAGGGTCTCGTTATAATTCACCCCTCCACTTT
.	TRBV21-1	TRBJ1-5	.	CASSKVGEQGPRWRF	TGTGCCAGCAGCAAAGTTGGGGAACAGGGCCCTCGTTGGCGTTTT
.	TRBV7-9	TRBJ2-5	.	CATLVPKETQYF	TGTGCCACCCTGGTCCCGAAAGAGACCCAGTACTTC
.	TRBV4-1	TRBJ1-4	.	CASSHLVGGRGRANEKLFF	TGCGCCAGCAGCCACCTCGTAGGCGGCAGGGGCCGGGCTAATGAAAAACTGTTTTTT
.	TRBV19	TRBJ1-2	TRBD1	CASSIRGQERNYGYTF	TGTGCCAGTAGTATTAGGGGACAGGAACGTAACTATGGCTACACCTTC
.	TRBV10-3	TRBJ2-5	.	CAISESGTNQETQYF	TGTGCCATCAGTGAGTCCGGCACAAACCAAGAGACCCAGTACTTC
.	TRBV9	TRBJ2-2	.	CASSASGTVNTGELFF	TGTGCCAGCAGTGCCTCGGGGACTGTGAACACCGGGGAGCTGTTTTTT
.	TRBV27	TRBJ2-1	TRBD2	CASTWGGGAHNEQFF	TGTGCCAGCACCTGGGGCGGGGGTGCCCACAATGAGCAGTTCTTC
.	TRBV7-9	TRBJ2-1	TRBD2	CASREREGPNEQFF	TGTGCCAGCCGGGAGAGGGAGGGACCCAATGAGCAGTTCTTC
.	TRBV27	TRBJ2-7	.	CASTDSLYEQYF	TGTGCCAGCACGGACAGCCTCTACGAGCAGTACTTC
.	TRBV7-3	TRBJ1-6	TRBD1	CASSSSGGGSPLHF	TGTGCCAGCAGCTCATCAGGGGGAGGTTCACCCCTCCACTTT
once	TRBV28	TRBJ2-3	TRBD1	CATGTGSWSDTQYF	TGTGCCACCGGGACAGGGTCATGGTCAGATACGCAGTATTTT
.	TRBV3-1/TRBV3-2	TRBJ2-1	TRBD1	CATRTGGDEQFF	TGTGCCACCAGGACAGGGGGTGACGAGCAGTTCTTC
.	TRBV5-1	TRBJ1-1	TRBD1	CASSRYGGTADEAFF	TGCGCCAGCAGCCGTTACGGAGGGACAGCAGATGAAGCTTTCTTT
.	TRBV5-1	TRBJ1-1	TRBD1	CASSWRDRDTEAFF	TGCGCCAGCAGCTGGAGGGACAGGGACACTGAAGCTTTCTTT
.	TRBV30	TRBJ2-1	.	CAWDPGFSEQFF	TGTGCCTGGGACCCGGGGTTCAGTGAGCAGTTCTTC
.	TRBV25-1	TRBJ2-5	.	CASSELRGEQETQYF	TGTGCCAGCAGTGAATTAAGGGGGGAGCAAGAGACCCAGTACTTC
.	TRBV10-1	TRBJ1-1	.	CASKGNLNTEAFF	TGCGCCAGCAAGGGAAACCTAAACACTGAAGCTTTCTTT
.	TRBV3-1/TRBV3-2	TRBJ1-5	.	CASSQAKNQPQHF	TGTGCCAGCAGCCAAGCCAAGAATCAGCCCCAGCATTTT
.	TRBV27	TRBJ2-3	TRBD2	CASSRSGGAMDTQYF	TGTGCCAGCAGTCGGAGCGGGGGGGCGATGGATACGCAGTATTTT
.	TRBV6-5	TRBJ2-7	TRBD1	CASRDRVLHEQYF	TGTGCCAGCAGGGACAGGGTTCTGCACGAGCAGTACTTC
few	TRBV4-1	TRBJ2-3	TRBD2	CASSQDWERGGTDTQYF	TGCGCCAGCAGCCAAGATTGGGAGCGGGGGGGCACAGATACGCAGTATTTT
.	TRBV18	TRBJ2-5	.	CASSRQTPSLGETQYF	TGTGCCAGCTCACGACAGACCCCATCGCTGGGGGAGACCCAGTACTTC
.	TRBV28	TRBJ1-4	.	CASSPRAAREKLFF	TGTGCCAGCAGCCCGAGGGCTGCTCGTGAAAAACTGTTTTTT
.	TRBV2	TRBJ2-5	TRBD1	CASSGDSLRETQYF	TGTGCCAGCAGTGGGGACAGCCTTCGCGAGACCCAGTACTTC
.	TRBV13	TRBJ2-7	.	CASSLVGAEGEQYF	TGTGCCAGCAGCTTAGTTGGGGCCGAGGGCGAGCAGTACTTC
once	TRBV7-6	TRBJ2-1	.	CASSSRAGVFYNEQFF	TGTGCCAGCAGCTCGCGGGCAGGGGTTTTCTACAATGAGCAGTTCTTC
.	TRBV4-1	TRBJ1-5	TRBD1	CASSQLQGGGQPQHF	TGCGCCAGCAGCCAGCTCCAGGGGGGAGGACAGCCCCAGCATTTT
.	TRBV7-2	TRBJ2-5	TRBD2	CASSLRLAGGGLEYF	TGTGCCAGCAGCCTACGCCTAGCGGGGGGTGGGTTGGAGTACTTC
.	TRBV18	TRBJ1-6	.	CASSSGTDNSPLHF	TGTGCCAGCTCGTCCGGGACGGATAATTCACCCCTCCACTTT
.	TRBV9	TRBJ2-7	TRBD1	CASSVDYRGLYEQYF	TGTGCCAGCAGCGTAGATTACAGGGGGCTGTACGAGCAGTACTTC